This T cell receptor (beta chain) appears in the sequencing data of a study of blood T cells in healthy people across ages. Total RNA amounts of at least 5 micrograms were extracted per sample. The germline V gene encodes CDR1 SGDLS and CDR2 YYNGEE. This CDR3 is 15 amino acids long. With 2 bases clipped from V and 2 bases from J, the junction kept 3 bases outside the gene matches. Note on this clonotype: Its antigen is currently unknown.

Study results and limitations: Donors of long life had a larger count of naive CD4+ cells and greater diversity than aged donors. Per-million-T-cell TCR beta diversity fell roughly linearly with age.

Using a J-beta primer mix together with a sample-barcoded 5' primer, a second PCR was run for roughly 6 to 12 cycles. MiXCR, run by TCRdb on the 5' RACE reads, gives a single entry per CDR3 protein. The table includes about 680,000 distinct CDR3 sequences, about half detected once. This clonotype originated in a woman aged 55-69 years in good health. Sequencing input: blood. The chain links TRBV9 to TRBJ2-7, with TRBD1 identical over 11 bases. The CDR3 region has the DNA TGTGCCAGCAGCGTTGGACAGGGGGCGACCTACGAGCAGTACTTC. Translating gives CASSVGQGATYEQYF. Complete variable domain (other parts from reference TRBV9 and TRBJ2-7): DSGVTQTPKHLITATGQRVTLRCSPRSGDLSVYWYQQSLDQGLQFLIQYYNGEERAKGNILERFSAQQFPDLHSELNLSSLELGDSALYFCASSVGQGATYEQYFGPGTRLTVT.